These 29 T cell receptor beta chains originate from one sample sequenced in a study of T cell responses to AZD1222 COVID-19 vaccine. Clones were read by immunoSEQ multiplex PCR, and TCRdb kept only the in-frame ones, dropping some. The sample yields some 61,000 clones, about 90% seen once. Here the sequenced sample was peripheral blood, taken on day 0 of AZD1222 vaccination. These receptor sequences come from an adult in good health.

The CDR3 spells CASSLGGLGNTIYF. Here the CDR3 DNA reads TGTGCCAGCAGCTTAGGGGGGCTTGGAAACACCATATATTTT. J is TRBJ1-3 and V is TRBV7-9, with a tentative D call TRBD1 (6 bases). The CDR3 has 14 residues. CDR1 and CDR2 (germline): SEHNR, FQNEAQ (reference sequence). Trimming cost V 1 base and J 3 bases, with 7 bases left between them.

The rearrangement joins TRBV21-1 to TRBJ1-6. TRBV21-1 is termed a pseudogene. The CDR3 totals 19 residues. The CDR3 here is CPSSKGSGTPSSYNSPLHF. In nucleotides, the CDR3 is TGTCCCAGCAGCAAAGGGTCGGGGACTCCAAGCTCCTATAATTCACCCCTCCACTTT.

The rearrangement joins TRBV7-3 to TRBJ1-2; 8 bases agree with TRBD1. Germline loops: CDR1 SGHTA, CDR2 FQGTGA. The trim removed 5 bases at V and 4 bases at J, leaving 9 bases unmatched. The CDR3 has 15 residues. The CDR3 DNA sequence: TGTGCCAGCAGCCCGGGGACAGGTCCCAGCTATGGCTACACCTTC. Its translation: CASSPGTGPSYGYTF.

The chain carries TRBV3-1 (or the pseudogene TRBV3-2) and TRBJ1-2; TRBD1 agrees at 9 bases. J was trimmed by 6 bases and V by 7 bases; bases with no gene match: 12. The CDR3 loop spans 15 amino acids. Looked up from germline, CDR1 is LGHDT and CDR2 is YNNKEL (reference sequence). DNA of the CDR3: TGTGCCAGCAACCACCGTAGCGGGACAGGGAATGGCTACACCTTC. Protein sequence: CASNHRSGTGNGYTF.

The chain recombines TRBV3-1 (or the pseudogene TRBV3-2) with TRBJ2-5; the match to TRBD2 covers 16 bases. The CDR3 consists of 18 residues. Trimming cost V 3 bases and J 1 base; bases outside gene matches: 5. Looked up from germline, CDR1 is LGHDT and CDR2 is YNNKEL (reference sequence). This CDR3 is CASSHGTSGGDPQETQYF. CDR3 bases: TGTGCCAGCAGCCATGGGACTAGCGGGGGGGACCCCCAAGAGACCCAGTACTTC.

In this sample, this clone turned up once. The rearrangement joins TRBV6-5 to TRBJ2-3; either TRBD1 or TRBD2 may supply D (5 bases each). Trimming cost V 8 bases and J 2 bases, with 8 bases left between them. The CDR3 contains 12 residues. CDR1 MNHEY and CDR2 SVGAGI come from the germline V gene. The CDR3 DNA reads as TGTGCCAGCCGGGACGACACAGATACGCAGTATTTT. This encodes CASRDDTDTQYF.

The genes are TRBV7-3 and TRBJ2-7; 9 nucleotides agree with TRBD2. V shed 2 bases and J 6 bases; nucleotides not matched to a gene: 2. Germline loops: CDR1 SGHTA, CDR2 FQGTGA. The CDR3 has 13 residues. CDR3 residues: CASSLVLAGEQYF. The CDR3, as DNA: TGTGCCAGCAGCTTAGTACTAGCGGGCGAGCAGTACTTC.

The V and J genes are TRBV5-1 and TRBJ1-1; 7 nucleotides agree with TRBD1. CDR1 and CDR2 (germline): SGHRS, YFSETQ. The CDR3 loop spans 14 amino acids. The junction had 11 bases not matched to a gene; V was cut back by 6 bases and J by 6 bases. CDR3 sequence reads: CASTTLTGSPEAFF. The CDR3 DNA is TGCGCCAGCACAACACTGACAGGGTCCCCTGAAGCTTTCTTT.

This chain joins TRBV19 and TRBJ1-3, with D uncertain. The CDR3 totals 13 residues. The ends were cut back, 5 bases at V and 8 bases at J, with 13 bases in the middle. The germline gives CDR1 LNHDA, CDR2 SQIVND (reference sequence). CDR3 in amino acids: CASSGGIGDTIYF. The CDR3 DNA sequence: TGTGCCAGTAGTGGAGGAATCGGGGACACCATATATTTT.

V usage is TRBV27 and J usage is TRBJ1-1; possible D gene TRBD1, 5 bases. The V gene lost 3 bases and the J gene lost 6 bases, with 11 bases spanning the gap. Per germline, CDR1 MNHEY and CDR2 SMNVEV (reference sequence). This CDR3 is 13 amino acids long. The CDR3 DNA reads as TGTGCCAGCAGTTTTGCAGGGCGCGCTGAAGCTTTCTTT. It codes for CASSFAGRAEAFF.

The gene calls are TRBV18 and TRBJ1-2; 7 positions agree with TRBD1. The length of the CDR3 is 13 residues. Germline CDR1 reads KGHSH; CDR2 reads LQKENI. The V gene end was trimmed by 0 bases and the J gene end by 8 bases; junction bases not matched to a gene: 3. The CDR3 DNA reads as TGTGCCAGCTCACCACCCGACAGGGACGGCTACACCTTC. Residues: CASSPPDRDGYTF.

The chain recombines TRBV7-8 with TRBJ2-7, with TRBD1 matching over 7 bases. V dropped 3 bases and J dropped 2; count of bases not matched to a gene: 7. This CDR3 region has 15 residues. The germline V gene encodes CDR1 SGHVS and CDR2 FQNEAQ. Here the CDR3 DNA reads TGTGCCAGCAGCTTGGTCACAGGGGAAGCCTACGAGCAGTACTTC. Its protein is CASSLVTGEAYEQYF.

The rearrangement links TRBV6-1 to TRBJ1-4; 9 positions agree with TRBD1. The J segment lost 5 bases and the V segment lost 3 bases, leaving 1 base of the junction unmatched. This CDR3 is 14 amino acids long. Germline assignment: CDR1 MNHNS and CDR2 SASEGT. The CDR3 spells CASSEGQGNEKLFF. The CDR3 DNA reads TGTGCCAGCAGTGAGGGACAGGGAAATGAAAAACTGTTTTTT.

In DNA, the CDR3 is TGTGCCAGCAGCTTGGCCGGGGCTAGCACAGATACGCAGTATTTT. This encodes CASSLAGASTDTQYF. This chain joins TRBV5-4 and TRBJ2-3; tentatively, D is TRBD1 or TRBD2 (5 bases each). This CDR3 region has 15 residues. With 0 bases removed from V and 0 bases from J, the gap between germline ends came to 8 bases. CDR1 and CDR2 from the germline V gene are SGHNT and YYREEE (reference sequence).

The rearrangement joins TRBV10-1 to TRBJ2-1; D gene uncertain. This CDR3 is 11 amino acids long. The V end was cut by 6 bases, the J end by 7 bases, with 7 bases between. The germline gives CDR1 WNHNN, CDR2 SYGVQD (reference sequence). CDR3 amino acids: CASSLGNEQFF. In DNA form, the CDR3 reads TGCGCCAGCAGCCTAGGGAATGAGCAGTTCTTC.

V gene TRBV4-3 combines with J gene TRBJ2-2, with TRBD2 matching over 9 bases. CDR3 length equals 16 residues. The germline CDR1 and CDR2 sequences are LGHNA and YSLEER. Trimming removed 0 bases from V and 7 bases from J; junction bases left unmatched: 6. The CDR3 is CASSQDVGTSFGELFF. DNA of the CDR3: TGCGCCAGCAGCCAAGATGTTGGGACTAGCTTCGGGGAGCTGTTTTTT.

V and J are TRBV10-3 and TRBJ2-5; TRBD2 might be the D (5 bases). Germline V gene data show CDR1 as ENHRY and CDR2 as SYGVKD. V dropped 4 bases and J dropped 2 bases, with 11 bases sitting between them. This CDR3 comprises 14 residues. Written as DNA, the CDR3 is TGTGCCATCAGTGGCTTCCGGGGTCAAGAGACCCAGTACTTC. It is translated as CAISGFRGQETQYF.

V and J are TRBV9 and TRBJ2-1; 15 bases are a match to TRBD2. The CDR3 totals 19 residues. V lost 0 bases to trimming and J lost 6 bases; unmatched junction nucleotides: 10. CDR1 is SGDLS and CDR2 is YYNGEE in the germline V gene. Written as DNA, the CDR3 is TGTGCCAGCAGCGTAGCCCGCTGGACTAGCGGGAGGGAAGGCAATGAGCAGTTCTTC. Amino acids: CASSVARWTSGREGNEQFF.

The V call is TRBV6-5, the J call TRBJ1-1; TRBD1 is a possible D gene (5 bases). The V end lost 2 bases, the J end lost 8 bases, and 12 bases lay between the germline ends. This CDR3 is 13 amino acids long. Germline lookup yields CDR1 MNHEY and CDR2 SVGAGI. The CDR3 loop reads CASSYPGGLEAFF. CDR3 DNA: TGTGCCAGCAGTTACCCCGGGGGACTAGAAGCTTTCTTT.

CDR3 DNA sequence: TGTGCCAGCTCACCAAACAGAGGGGACCAACACTATGGCTACACCTTC. Protein sequence: CASSPNRGDQHYGYTF. V is TRBV18 and J is TRBJ1-2; D is possibly TRBD1 (5 bases). The germline V and J ends were trimmed by 2 bases and 3 bases, with 16 bases remaining between them. From germline, CDR1 is KGHSH and CDR2 LQKENI. The CDR3 consists of 16 residues.

The genes are TRBV5-1 and TRBJ2-5; tentative D call: TRBD2 (6 bases). V gave up 4 bases and J gave up 2 bases, with 12 bases separating them. The CDR3 consists of 14 residues. The germline CDR1 and CDR2 sequences are SGHRS and YFSETQ. This CDR3 reads CASSPGTLQETQYF. CDR3 nucleotides: TGCGCCAGCAGCCCCGGGACTTTACAAGAGACCCAGTACTTC.

This chain connects TRBV19 to TRBJ2-7, with TRBD2 as a possible D gene (6 bases). Germline assignment: CDR1 LNHDA and CDR2 SQIVND (reference sequence). Trimming pared 6 bases from V and 0 bases from J, leaving 12 bases between. This CDR3 has 14 residues. The DNA of the CDR3 is TGTGCCAGTAGCGCAGGAGGGAGCTCCTACGAGCAGTACTTC. It specifies CASSAGGSSYEQYF.

This chain links TRBV28 with TRBJ2-7; 8 nucleotides agree with TRBD2. V trimming: 1 base; J trimming: 4 bases; junction bases outside the gene matches: 6. The germline CDR1 and CDR2 sequences are MDHEN and SYDVKM. This CDR3 is built from 15 residues. CDR3 sequence reads: CASSLFSGGLYEQYF. The DNA of the CDR3 is TGTGCCAGCAGTTTATTTTCGGGAGGGTTATACGAGCAGTACTTC.

This clone turned up a few times. The V and J genes are TRBV2 and TRBJ1-5; D not resolved. The CDR3 is made up of 15 amino acids. CDR1 and CDR2 (germline): SNHLY, FYNNEI. Trimming left V 3 bases short and J 0 bases short, with 9 bases between. The CDR3 DNA sequence: TGTGCCAGCAGTGATCGACTCGATAGCAATCAGCCCCAGCATTTT. The encoded protein is CASSDRLDSNQPQHF.

V is TRBV19 and J is TRBJ2-1, with TRBD1 identical over 9 bases. CDR1 LNHDA and CDR2 SQIVND come from the germline V gene (reference sequence). With 5 bases clipped from V and 2 bases from J, the junction kept 7 bases outside the gene matches. This CDR3 comprises 16 residues. For the CDR3, the DNA is TGTGCCAGTAGTTCGGCCGGGACAGGGACCTACAATGAGCAGTTCTTC. Residues: CASSSAGTGTYNEQFF.

This sequence joins TRBV10-3 and TRBJ2-3; 9 nucleotides line up with TRBD1. The ends lost 2 bases at V and 5 bases at J; junction bases unmatched: 5. This CDR3 comprises 15 residues. CDR1 is ENHRY, CDR2 SYGVKD, per germline. The CDR3 DNA follows: TGTGCCATCAGTGAGAAGGGACAGGGTGGAGATACGCAGTATTTT. Its protein is CAISEKGQGGDTQYF.

The CDR3 region has the DNA TGTGCCAGCAGCTTGGTTGCCCTCAGCTCCTACGAGCAGTACTTC. Translation: CASSLVALSSYEQYF. The J gene is TRBJ2-7, the V gene TRBV5-6; the D is unclear. Germline loops: CDR1 SGHDT, CDR2 YYEEEE. V was clipped by 0 bases and J by 0 bases, with 10 bases between them. The CDR3 spans 15 residues.

This chain joins TRBV29-1 and TRBJ1-1; D gene uncertain. This CDR3 is 13 amino acids long. Germline V gene lookup returns CDR1 SQVTM and CDR2 ANQGSEA. The V end lost 3 bases, the J end lost 0 bases, and 8 bases lay between the germline ends. CDR3 nucleotide sequence: TGCAGCGTTGAGATCCAGGTGAACACTGAAGCTTTCTTT. It is translated as CSVEIQVNTEAFF.

V and J are TRBV3-1 (or the pseudogene TRBV3-2) and TRBJ1-1; no clear D. CDR1 is LGHDT and CDR2 is YNNKEL in the germline V gene (reference sequence). The CDR3 consists of 19 residues. Trimming took 0 bases from V and 0 from J, leaving 20 bases between them. The CDR3 loop is CASSQEGLFGRNMNTEAFF. DNA of the CDR3: TGTGCCAGCAGCCAAGAGGGTCTATTCGGCAGAAACATGAACACTGAAGCTTTCTTT.